This is a list of T cell receptor beta chains from one sample in a study of CD8+ T cells in alopecia areata. Profiling relied on immunoSEQ multiplex PCR, and the TCRdb table lists in-frame clones only, not all of them. The sample has fewer than 100,000 clones, over 40% seen once. Source material: CD4+ T cells sorted from blood. The origin of the receptors is a human donor with alopecia areata. The conserved cysteine and the conserved F or W are not part of the CDR3 here. Fields, in order: clone size, D gene, V gene, CDR3 protein. D genes are given only for firm matches. Some rows have no size entry. The others give once, few or many, or a class for an expanded clone.

clone_size: once; d_call: .; v_call: TRBV30; cdr3_aa: ACLPTSPIAGYT
clone_size: .; d_call: TRBD1; v_call: TRBV29-1; cdr3_aa: SVETGGIGELF
clone_size: .; d_call: TRBD1; v_call: TRBV29-1; cdr3_aa: SVRGLDEQF
clone_size: .; d_call: TRBD2; v_call: TRBV30; cdr3_aa: ASGGQIQLNEQF
clone_size: .; d_call: TRBD2; v_call: TRBV28; cdr3_aa: ASTGEGLKQY
clone_size: .; d_call: TRBD2; v_call: TRBV28; cdr3_aa: ASSLSSGGAQDTQY
clone_size: .; d_call: .; v_call: TRBV23-1; cdr3_aa: ASSQSPGNNSPLH
clone_size: .; d_call: .; v_call: TRBV2; cdr3_aa: ASSFDPNYGYT
clone_size: .; d_call: .; v_call: TRBV5-4; cdr3_aa: ASSFYRTYNEQF
clone_size: .; d_call: .; v_call: TRBV2; cdr3_aa: ASWSQGGEQY
clone_size: few; d_call: .; v_call: TRBV29-1; cdr3_aa: SVKSRETGAEKLF
clone_size: .; d_call: .; v_call: TRBV4-3; cdr3_aa: ASSQDRGTDTQY
clone_size: .; d_call: .; v_call: TRBV30; cdr3_aa: AWSVLVFINEQF
clone_size: .; d_call: .; v_call: TRBV30; cdr3_aa: AWRSEINYGYT
clone_size: .; d_call: .; v_call: TRBV28; cdr3_aa: ASSLSAGRYTYEQY
clone_size: few; d_call: TRBD1; v_call: TRBV14; cdr3_aa: ASSQTYTGAASYEQY
clone_size: .; d_call: .; v_call: TRBV29-1; cdr3_aa: SVAMETQY